This TCR beta chain was sequenced in a study of glioma-infiltrating T cells. Study-wide points: Only very few CDR3 sequences appeared in both tissue and blood.

TCR alpha and beta CDR3 regions were amplified from RNA using iRepertoire nested multiplex PCR. MiXCR, applied by TCRdb to the multiplex PCR reads, yields one record per CDR3 protein. This sample has about 130,000 distinct CDR3 sequences, with roughly 24% found just once. This clonotype showed up many times. Its target is not known. The specimen was glioma tissue, nonneoplastic brain tissue, or PBMCs (not recorded which). The source of this sequence is a human donor with low-grade glioma or glioblastoma, undergoing nonglioma brain surgery, or in good health (not recorded which).

In nucleotides, the CDR3 is TGTGCCAGCAGGGTGACTAGCGGGAGCCAAGAGACCCAGTACTTC. As protein: CASRVTSGSQETQYF. The chain links TRBV5-4 to TRBJ2-5, with TRBD2 identical over 12 bases. Germline CDR1 reads SGHNT; CDR2 reads YYREEE (reference sequence). The CDR3 extends over 15 amino acids. V dropped 5 bases and J dropped 1; count of bases not matched to a gene: 3.